The TCR beta chain under discussion was sequenced for a study of blood T cell repertoires in COVID-19. In the study overall: Nucleic acid was either cDNA or gDNA, and it came from T cells, B-cell-depleted T cells, or PBMCs.

In the source study's methods: Nucleated cell counts were estimated from reference gene primer amplification. The table came from immunoSEQ multiplex PCR; TCRdb's copy has only in-frame clones and leaves some out. The DNA gave D and trimming, while V, J and clone size come from that table. The sample consists of under 300,000 clones, 80% to 85% of them appearing once. The CDR3 has 15 amino acids. Germline-derived CDR1 and CDR2 are SGHNT and YYREEE (reference sequence). V dropped 0 bases and J dropped 6; count of bases not matched to a gene: 4. This chain joins TRBV5-4 and TRBJ2-7, with 12 positions matching TRBD1. The sequencing sample was made of peripheral blood. This clonotype was sampled from a woman in her fifties or sixties with active or convalescent COVID-19. The DNA for the CDR3 is TGTGCCAGCAGCTTGGAGGGGACAGGGGGCTTCGAGCAGTACTTC. Amino acids: CASSLEGTGGFEQYF.